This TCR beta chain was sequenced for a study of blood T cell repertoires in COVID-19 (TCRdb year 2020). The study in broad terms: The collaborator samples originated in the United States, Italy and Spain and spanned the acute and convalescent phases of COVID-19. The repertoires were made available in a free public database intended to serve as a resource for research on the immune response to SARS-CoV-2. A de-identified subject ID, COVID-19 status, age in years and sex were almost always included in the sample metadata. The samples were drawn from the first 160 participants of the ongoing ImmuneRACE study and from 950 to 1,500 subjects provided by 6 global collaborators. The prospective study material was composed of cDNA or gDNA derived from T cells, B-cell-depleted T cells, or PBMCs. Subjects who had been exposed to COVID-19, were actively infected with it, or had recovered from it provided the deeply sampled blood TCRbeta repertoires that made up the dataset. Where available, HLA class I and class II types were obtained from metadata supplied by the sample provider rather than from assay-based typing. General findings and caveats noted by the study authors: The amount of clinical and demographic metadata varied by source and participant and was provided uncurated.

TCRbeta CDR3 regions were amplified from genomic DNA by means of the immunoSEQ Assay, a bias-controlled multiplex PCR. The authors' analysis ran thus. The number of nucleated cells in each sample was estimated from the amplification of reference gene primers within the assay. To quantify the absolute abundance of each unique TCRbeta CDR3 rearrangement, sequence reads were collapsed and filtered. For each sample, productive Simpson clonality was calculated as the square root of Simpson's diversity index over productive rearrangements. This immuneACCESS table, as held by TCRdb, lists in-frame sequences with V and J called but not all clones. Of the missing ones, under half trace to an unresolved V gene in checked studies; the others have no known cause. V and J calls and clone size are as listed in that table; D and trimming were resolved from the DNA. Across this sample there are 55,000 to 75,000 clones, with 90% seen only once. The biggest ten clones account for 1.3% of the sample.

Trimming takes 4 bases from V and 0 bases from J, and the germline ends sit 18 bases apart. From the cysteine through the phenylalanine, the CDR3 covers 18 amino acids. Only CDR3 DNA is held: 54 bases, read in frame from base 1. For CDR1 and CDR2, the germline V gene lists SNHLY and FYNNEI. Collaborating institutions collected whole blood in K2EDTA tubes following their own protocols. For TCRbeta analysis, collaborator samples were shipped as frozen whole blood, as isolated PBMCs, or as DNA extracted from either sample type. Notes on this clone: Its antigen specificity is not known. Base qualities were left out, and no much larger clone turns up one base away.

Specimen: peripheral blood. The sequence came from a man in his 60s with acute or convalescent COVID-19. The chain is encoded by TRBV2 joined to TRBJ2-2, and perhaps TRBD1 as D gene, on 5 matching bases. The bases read TGTGCCAGCAGTGGGATGGGCCGGACACAATCGAACACCGGGGAGCTGTTTTTT. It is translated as CASSGMGRTQSNTGELFF.